This T cell receptor beta chain was sequenced in a study of identifying expanded T cells in peripheral blood. The repertoire was sequenced with immunoSEQ multiplex PCR; TCRdb's copy has only in-frame clones and lacks some. The profile covers 90,000 or so clones, with approximately 90% appearing a single time and roughly 20% taken by the ten largest. Study-wide findings and caveats: Clone count variance between approximately two-week samples rose with total template count.

Of note for this clone: Its antigen remains unidentified.

Healthy donors had no documented immune events, such as infections, while sampled. V shed 1 base and J 5 bases; nucleotides not matched to a gene: 6. Germline V gene lookup returns CDR1 SGHNT and CDR2 YYREEE (reference sequence). The CDR3 covers 14 residues. The chain links TRBV5-4 to TRBJ2-7; 7 nucleotides match TRBD1. The sequence came from a person between 18 and 75 years old in good health. The sample consisted of blood. The CDR3 region is CASSLPGGFDEQYF. The DNA of the CDR3 is TGTGCCAGCAGCTTGCCAGGGGGTTTCGACGAGCAGTACTTC.